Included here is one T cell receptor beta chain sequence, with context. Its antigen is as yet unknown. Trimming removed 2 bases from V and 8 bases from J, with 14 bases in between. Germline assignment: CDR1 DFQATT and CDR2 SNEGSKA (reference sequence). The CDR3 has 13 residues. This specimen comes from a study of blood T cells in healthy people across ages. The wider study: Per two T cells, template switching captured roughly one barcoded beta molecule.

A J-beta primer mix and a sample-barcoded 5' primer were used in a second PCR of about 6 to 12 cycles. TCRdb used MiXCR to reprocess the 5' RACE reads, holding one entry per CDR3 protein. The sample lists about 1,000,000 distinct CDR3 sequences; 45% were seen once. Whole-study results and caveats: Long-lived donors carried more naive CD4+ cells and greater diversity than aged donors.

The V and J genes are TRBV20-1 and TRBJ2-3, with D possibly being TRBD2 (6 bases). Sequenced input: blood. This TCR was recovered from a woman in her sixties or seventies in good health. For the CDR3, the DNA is TGCAGTGCTAGATTAGCCGCCGGGGGTACGCAGTATTTT. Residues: CSARLAAGGTQYF.